Following are 8 T cell receptor beta chains from one sample sequenced in a study of T-cell reconstitution after alpha-beta-depleted transplantation in children. Unique molecular identifiers tagged the TCRbeta library. TCRdb re-derived calls from the PCR reads in MiXCR, one entry per CDR3 protein. The sample has approximately 490,000 distinct CDR3 sequences, 10% seen once; the top ten hold around 2%. Sequenced here: PBMCs, sampled before TCRalphabeta/CD19-depleted stem cell transplant. All receptors derive from a child under 10 years old with inherited bone marrow failure, due to receive a stem cell transplant.

In its sample, this clonotype was seen many times. V and J are TRBV4-1 and TRBJ1-3, with a weak D call TRBD1 (5 bases). Germline-derived CDR1 and CDR2 are MGHRA and YSYEKL. V dropped 1 base and J dropped 4 bases, with 11 bases sitting between them. The CDR3 runs 15 residues. CDR3: CASSQVKGAGNTIYF. CDR3 sequence (DNA): TGCGCCAGCAGCCAAGTGAAAGGGGCCGGAAACACCATATATTTT.

This clonotype was observed many times. The chain combines TRBV24-1 with TRBJ2-3, with 7 bases fitting TRBD2. Germline V gene sequence: CDR1 KGHDR, CDR2 SFDVKD. The CDR3 has 16 residues. The V gene end was trimmed by 1 base and the J gene end by 4 bases; junction bases not matched to a gene: 7. CDR3 loop: CATSDFERDGADTQYF. The CDR3 region has the DNA TGTGCCACCAGTGATTTCGAGCGGGACGGCGCAGATACGCAGTATTTT.

A remark on this clonotype: This could be a read error, since a much larger clone is one nucleotide away. The genes are TRBV7-6 and TRBJ2-1; 8 bases agree with TRBD2. Germline-derived CDR1 and CDR2 are SGHVS and FNYEAQ. The junction had 4 bases not matched to a gene; V was cut back by 1 base and J by 2 bases. The CDR3 totals 16 residues. The chain's CDR3 is CASSLDRGGPYNEQFF. CDR3 nucleotides: TGTGCCAGCAGCTTAGATCGGGGGGGCCCCTACAATGAGCAGTTCTTC.

This clonotype appeared many times. The chain uses TRBV19 and TRBJ2-7; maybe TRBD1 (6 bases). The CDR3 has 13 residues. Trimming pared 11 bases from V and 4 bases from J, leaving 18 bases between. Germline V gives CDR1 LNHDA, CDR2 SQIVND (reference sequence). DNA for the CDR3: TGTGCCTCAGGGGCAGGGGAGCAGTACGAGCAGTACTTC. Its translation: CASGAGEQYEQYF. The variable domain in full, completed from reference TRBV19 and TRBJ2-7, reads DGGITQSPKYLFRKEGQNVTLSCEQNLNHDAMYWYRQDPGQGLRLIYYSQIVNDFQKGDIAEGYSVSREKKESFPLTVTSAQKNPTAFYLCASGAGEQYEQYFGPGTRLTVT.

This chain links TRBV27 with TRBJ2-7; D might be TRBD1 (6 bases). CDR3 size: 15 residues. The germline CDR1 and CDR2 sequences are MNHEY and SMNVEV (reference sequence). Trimming stripped 2 bases from V and 2 bases from J, with 13 bases between. CDR3 nucleotide sequence: TGTGCCAGCAGTTTAACCCCAGGGGTCCCCTACGAGCAGTACTTC. It encodes CASSLTPGVPYEQYF.

This clonotype has at least ten counts. V gene TRBV9 combines with J gene TRBJ2-7; D is perhaps TRBD1 or TRBD2 (6 bases each). V lost 0 bases and J lost 3, with 10 bases in between. This CDR3 contains 14 residues. Germline loops: CDR1 SGDLS, CDR2 YYNGEE. CDR3 region: CASSVEGGGYEQYF. In DNA form, the CDR3 reads TGTGCCAGCAGCGTAGAAGGAGGGGGCTACGAGCAGTACTTC.

This clonotype was detected ten times or more. The V gene is TRBV6-1, the J gene TRBJ2-1; the match to TRBD2 covers 9 bases. Germline V gene lookup returns CDR1 MNHNS and CDR2 SASEGT. Germline trimming cut 6 bases from V and 3 bases from J; bases unmatched to any gene: 18. The CDR3 consists of 19 residues. CDR3 sequence reads: CASRPFPGLAAPIYNEQFF. The CDR3 nucleotides read TGTGCCAGCAGGCCCTTCCCGGGACTAGCAGCACCAATCTACAATGAGCAGTTCTTC.

This clonotype appeared many times. This chain joins TRBV18 and TRBJ2-4; 7 nucleotides match TRBD1. CDR1 and CDR2 from the germline V gene are KGHSH and LQKENI. The ends lost 3 bases at V and 0 bases at J; junction bases unmatched: 8. This CDR3 has 17 amino acids. CDR3 region: CASSPPGQTLAKNIQYF. The CDR3 DNA reads as TGTGCCAGCTCACCTCCGGGACAGACCCTAGCCAAAAACATTCAGTACTTC.